This TCR beta chain was identified in a study of cytomegalovirus exposure and HLA in healthy donors. The V gene end was trimmed by 1 base and the J gene end by 2 bases; junction bases not matched to a gene: 4. Germline loops: CDR1 LNHNV, CDR2 YYDKDF (reference sequence). The CDR3 runs 15 residues. Study-wide findings and caveats: Reportedly, diagnosis of cytomegalovirus status by the classifier showed high specificity and sensitivity. The authors confirmed in vitro that three CMV-associated chains were specific for CMV antigens. In the approximately 120 validation repertoires, a later analysis found that first-cohort TCR clusters tended to co-occur.

The assay was immunoSEQ multiplex PCR, and TCRdb's table has in-frame clones only and misses some. Of 60,000 to 90,000 clones listed, 94% are singletons. The donors were in the approximately 120-subject validation cohort, distinct from the roughly 600-subject first cohort. A remark on this clone: Its antigen is currently unknown.

Sequencing was carried out using PBMCs. The TCR sequence derives from a woman younger than 35 in good health and CMV-seronegative. The chain is built from TRBV15 and TRBJ2-7; 8 bases are shared with TRBD1. DNA for the CDR3: TGTGCCACCAGCAGAGGAGGACAGGGTGCCTACGAGCAGTACTTC. This sequence encodes CATSRGGQGAYEQYF. Variable domain in full (rest from reference TRBV15 and TRBJ2-7): DAMVIQNPRYQVTQFGKPVTLSCSQTLNHNVMYWYQQKSSQAPKLLFHYYDKDFNNEADTPDNFQSRRPNTSFCFLDIRSPGLGDTAMYLCATSRGGQGAYEQYFGPGTRLTVT.